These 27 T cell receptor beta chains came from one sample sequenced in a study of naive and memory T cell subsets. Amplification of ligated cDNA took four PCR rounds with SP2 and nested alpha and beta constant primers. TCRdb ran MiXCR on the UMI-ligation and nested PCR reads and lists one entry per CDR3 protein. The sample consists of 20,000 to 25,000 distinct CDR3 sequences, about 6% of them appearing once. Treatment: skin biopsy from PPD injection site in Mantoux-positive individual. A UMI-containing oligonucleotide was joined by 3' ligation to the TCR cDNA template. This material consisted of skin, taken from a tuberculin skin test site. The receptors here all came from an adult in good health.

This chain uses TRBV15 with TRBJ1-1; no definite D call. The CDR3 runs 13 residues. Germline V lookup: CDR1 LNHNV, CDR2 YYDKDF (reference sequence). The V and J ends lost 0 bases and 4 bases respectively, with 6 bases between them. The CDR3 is CATSRESSTEAFF. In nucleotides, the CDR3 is TGTGCCACCAGCAGAGAGTCGAGCACTGAAGCTTTCTTT.

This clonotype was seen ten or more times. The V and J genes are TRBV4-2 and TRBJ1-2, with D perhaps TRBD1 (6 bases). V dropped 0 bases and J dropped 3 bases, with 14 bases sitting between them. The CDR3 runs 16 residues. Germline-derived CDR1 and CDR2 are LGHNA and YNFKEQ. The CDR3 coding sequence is TGTGCCAGCAGCCAAGATGGGACATCAGCATACTATGGCTACACCTTC. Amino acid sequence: CASSQDGTSAYYGYTF.

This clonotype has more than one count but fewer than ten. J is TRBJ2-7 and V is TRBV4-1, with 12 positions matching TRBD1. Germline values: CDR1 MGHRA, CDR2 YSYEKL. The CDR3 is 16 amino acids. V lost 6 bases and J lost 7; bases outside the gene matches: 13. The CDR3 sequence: CASSPGAGQGAGEQYF. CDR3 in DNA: TGCGCCAGCAGTCCCGGGGCGGGACAGGGGGCAGGGGAGCAGTACTTC.

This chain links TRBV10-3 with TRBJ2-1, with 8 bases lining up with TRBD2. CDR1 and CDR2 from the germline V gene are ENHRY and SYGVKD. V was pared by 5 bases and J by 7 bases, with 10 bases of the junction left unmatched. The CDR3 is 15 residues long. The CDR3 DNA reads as TGTGCCATCAGTTTGACCTTGACTAGCGTAAATGAGCAGTTCTTC. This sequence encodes CAISLTLTSVNEQFF.

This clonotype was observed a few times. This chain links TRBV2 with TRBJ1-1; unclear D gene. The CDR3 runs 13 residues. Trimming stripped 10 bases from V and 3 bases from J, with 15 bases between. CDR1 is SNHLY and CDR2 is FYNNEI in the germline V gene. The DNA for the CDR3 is TGTGCCATCTCGGGATCTGAGGACACTGAAGCTTTCTTT. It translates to CAISGSEDTEAFF.

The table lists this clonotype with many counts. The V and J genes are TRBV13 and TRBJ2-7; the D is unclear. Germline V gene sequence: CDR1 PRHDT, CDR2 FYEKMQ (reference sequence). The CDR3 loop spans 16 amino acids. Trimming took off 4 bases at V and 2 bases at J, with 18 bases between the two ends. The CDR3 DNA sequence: TGTGCCAGCAGCTCAAAGGTCCGAGCTACCCCCTACGAGCAGTACTTC. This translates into CASSSKVRATPYEQYF.

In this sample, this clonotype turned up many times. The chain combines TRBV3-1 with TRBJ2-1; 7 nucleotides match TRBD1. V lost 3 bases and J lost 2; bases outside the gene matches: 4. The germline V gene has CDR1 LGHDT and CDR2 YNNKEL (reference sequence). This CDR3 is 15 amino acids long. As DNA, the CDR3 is TGTGCCAGCAGCCAGGGACAGCTCACCTACAATGAGCAGTTCTTC. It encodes CASSQGQLTYNEQFF.

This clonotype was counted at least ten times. The CDR3: CSARDLTGNEQYF. DNA for the CDR3: TGCAGTGCTAGAGATCTCACAGGGAACGAGCAGTACTTC. The chain recombines TRBV20-1 with TRBJ2-7, with D possibly matching TRBD1 (6 bases). The germline V gene encodes CDR1 DFQATT and CDR2 SNEGSKA (reference sequence). The V end lost 0 bases, the J end lost 5 bases, and 11 bases lay between the germline ends. The CDR3 runs 13 residues.

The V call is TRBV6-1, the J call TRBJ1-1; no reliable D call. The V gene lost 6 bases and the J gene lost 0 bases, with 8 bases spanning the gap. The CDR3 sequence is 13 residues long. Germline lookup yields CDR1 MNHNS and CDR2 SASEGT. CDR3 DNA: TGTGCCAGCAGAGGCGGGTTGAACACTGAAGCTTTCTTT. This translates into CASRGGLNTEAFF.

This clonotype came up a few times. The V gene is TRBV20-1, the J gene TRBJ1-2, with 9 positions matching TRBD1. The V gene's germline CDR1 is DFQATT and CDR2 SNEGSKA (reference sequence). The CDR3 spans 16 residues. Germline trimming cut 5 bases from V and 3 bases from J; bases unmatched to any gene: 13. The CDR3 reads CSAPTAGDREDYGYTF. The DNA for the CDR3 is TGCAGTGCTCCTACCGCTGGGGACAGGGAGGACTATGGCTACACCTTC.

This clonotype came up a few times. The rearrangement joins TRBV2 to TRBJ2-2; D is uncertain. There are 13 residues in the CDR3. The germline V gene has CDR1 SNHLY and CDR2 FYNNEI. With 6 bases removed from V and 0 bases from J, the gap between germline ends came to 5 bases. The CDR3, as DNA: TGTGCCAGCAGACAGTCGAACACCGGGGAGCTGTTTTTT. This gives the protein CASRQSNTGELFF.

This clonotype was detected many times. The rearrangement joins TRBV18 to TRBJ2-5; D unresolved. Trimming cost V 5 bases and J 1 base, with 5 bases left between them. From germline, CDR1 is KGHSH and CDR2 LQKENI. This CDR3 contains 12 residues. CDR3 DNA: TGTGCCAGCTCAGCTGCCCAAGAGACCCAGTACTTC. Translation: CASSAAQETQYF.

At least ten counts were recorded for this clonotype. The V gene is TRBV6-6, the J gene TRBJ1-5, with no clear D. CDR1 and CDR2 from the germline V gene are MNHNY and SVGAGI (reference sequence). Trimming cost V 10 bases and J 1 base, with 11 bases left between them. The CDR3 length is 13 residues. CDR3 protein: CATSRRSNQPQHF. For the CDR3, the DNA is TGTGCCACCAGCCGGAGAAGCAATCAGCCCCAGCATTTT.

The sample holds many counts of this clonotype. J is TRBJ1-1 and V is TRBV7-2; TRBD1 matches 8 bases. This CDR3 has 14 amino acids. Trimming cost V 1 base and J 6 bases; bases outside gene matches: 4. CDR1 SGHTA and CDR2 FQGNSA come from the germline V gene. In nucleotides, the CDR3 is TGTGCCAGCAGCTTAGGACAGGGGCAGGCTGAAGCTTTCTTT. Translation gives CASSLGQGQAEAFF.

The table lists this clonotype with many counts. The CDR3 sequence: CSAKSGDNEQFF. The CDR3 nucleotides are TGCAGTGCTAAGAGTGGCGACAATGAGCAGTTCTTC. The chain links TRBV20-1 to TRBJ2-1; D gene ambiguous. This CDR3 is built from 12 residues. The V end was cut by 4 bases, the J end by 5 bases, with 9 bases between. Germline values: CDR1 DFQATT, CDR2 SNEGSKA (reference sequence).

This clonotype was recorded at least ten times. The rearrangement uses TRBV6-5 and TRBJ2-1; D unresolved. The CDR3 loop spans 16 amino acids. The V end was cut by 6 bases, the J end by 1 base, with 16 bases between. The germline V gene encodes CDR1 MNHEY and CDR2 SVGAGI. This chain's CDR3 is CASSSSEESSYNEQFF. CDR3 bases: TGTGCCAGCAGCTCATCAGAGGAGTCTTCCTACAATGAGCAGTTCTTC.

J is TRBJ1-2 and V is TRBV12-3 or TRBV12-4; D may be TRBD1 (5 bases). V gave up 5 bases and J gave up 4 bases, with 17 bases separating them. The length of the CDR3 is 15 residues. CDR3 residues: CASSRPGPLSYGYTF. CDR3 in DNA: TGTGCCAGCAGTCGTCCGGGACCGCTTAGCTATGGCTACACCTTC.

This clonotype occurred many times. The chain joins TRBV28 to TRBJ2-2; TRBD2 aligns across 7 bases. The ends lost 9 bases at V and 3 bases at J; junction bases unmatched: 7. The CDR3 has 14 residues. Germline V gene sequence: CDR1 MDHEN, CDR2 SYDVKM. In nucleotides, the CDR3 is TGTGCCAGTTATCCCAGCGGGGACACCGGGGAGCTGTTTTTT. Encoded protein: CASYPSGDTGELFF.

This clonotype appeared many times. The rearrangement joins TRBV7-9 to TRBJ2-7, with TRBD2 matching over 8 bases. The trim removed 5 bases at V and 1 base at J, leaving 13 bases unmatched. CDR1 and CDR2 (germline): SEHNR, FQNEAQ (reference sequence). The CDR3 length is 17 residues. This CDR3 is CASSPPDGLAGSYEQYF. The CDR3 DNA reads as TGTGCCAGCAGCCCCCCGGACGGGTTAGCGGGGTCCTACGAGCAGTACTTC.

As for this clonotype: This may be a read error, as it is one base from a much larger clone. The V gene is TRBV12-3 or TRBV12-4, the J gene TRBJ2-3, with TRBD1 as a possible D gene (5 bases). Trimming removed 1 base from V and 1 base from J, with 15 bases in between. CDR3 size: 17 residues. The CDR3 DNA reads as TGTGCCAGCAGTTTAGGTTCGGTAGGGGCTGGCACAGATACGCAGTATTTT. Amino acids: CASSLGSVGAGTDTQYF.

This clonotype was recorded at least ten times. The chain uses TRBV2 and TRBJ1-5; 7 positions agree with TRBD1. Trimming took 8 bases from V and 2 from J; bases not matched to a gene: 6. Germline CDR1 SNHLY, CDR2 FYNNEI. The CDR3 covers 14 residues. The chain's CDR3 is CASSTGQGNQPQHF. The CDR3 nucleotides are TGTGCCAGCTCGACCGGACAGGGCAATCAGCCCCAGCATTTT. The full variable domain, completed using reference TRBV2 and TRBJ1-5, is EPEVTQTPSHQVTQMGQEVILRCVPISNHLYFYWYRQILGQKVEFLVSFYNNEISEKSEIFDDQFSVERPDGSNFTLKIRSTKLEDSAMYFCASSTGQGNQPQHFGDGTRLSIL.

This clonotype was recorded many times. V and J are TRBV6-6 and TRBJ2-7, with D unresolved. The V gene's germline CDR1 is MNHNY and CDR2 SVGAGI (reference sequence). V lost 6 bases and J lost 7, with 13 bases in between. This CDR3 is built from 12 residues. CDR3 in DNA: TGTGCCAGCAGCTTACCAGGTGGGGAGCAGTACTTC. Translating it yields CASSLPGGEQYF.

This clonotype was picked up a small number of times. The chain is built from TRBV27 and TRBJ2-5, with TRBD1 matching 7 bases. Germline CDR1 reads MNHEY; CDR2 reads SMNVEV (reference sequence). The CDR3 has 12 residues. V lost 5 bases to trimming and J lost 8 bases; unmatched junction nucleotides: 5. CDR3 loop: CASSRNRGTQYF. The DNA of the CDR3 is TGTGCCAGCAGTCGAAACAGGGGAACCCAGTACTTC.

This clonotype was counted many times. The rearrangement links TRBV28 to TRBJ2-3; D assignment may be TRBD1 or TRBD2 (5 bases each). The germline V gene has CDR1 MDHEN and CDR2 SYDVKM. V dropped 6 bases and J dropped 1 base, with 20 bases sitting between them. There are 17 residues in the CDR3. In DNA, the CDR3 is TGTGCCAGCAGACGGCGGGTTTTGGGGGTGGGCACAGATACGCAGTATTTT. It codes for CASRRRVLGVGTDTQYF. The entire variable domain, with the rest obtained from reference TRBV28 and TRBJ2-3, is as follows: DVKVTQSSRYLVKRTGEKVFLECVQDMDHENMFWYRQDPGLGLRLIYFSYDVKMKEKGDIPEGYSVSREKKERFSLILESASTNQTSMYLCASRRRVLGVGTDTQYFGPGTRLTVL.

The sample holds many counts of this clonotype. The DNA of the CDR3 is TGTGCCAGCAGCGGGGGGACAGGCTCGGGAGAGCAGTACTTC. Its protein is CASSGGTGSGEQYF. The chain is built from TRBV3-1 and TRBJ2-7, with 8 bases lining up with TRBD1. The CDR3 is made up of 14 amino acids. V lost 5 bases, J lost 7 bases, and 10 bases stayed unmatched. Germline values: CDR1 LGHDT, CDR2 YNNKEL (reference sequence).

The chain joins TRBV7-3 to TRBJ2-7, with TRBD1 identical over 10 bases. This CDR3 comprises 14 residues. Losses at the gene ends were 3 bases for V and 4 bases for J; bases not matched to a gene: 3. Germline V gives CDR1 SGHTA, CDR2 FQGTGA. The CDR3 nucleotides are TGTGCCAGCAGCTTCGGGGACAGGGGATACGAGCAGTACTTC. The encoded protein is CASSFGDRGYEQYF.

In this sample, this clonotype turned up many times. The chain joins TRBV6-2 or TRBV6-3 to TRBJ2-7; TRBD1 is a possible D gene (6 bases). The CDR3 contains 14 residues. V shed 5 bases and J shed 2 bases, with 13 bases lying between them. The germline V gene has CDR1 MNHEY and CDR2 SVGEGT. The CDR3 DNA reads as TGTGCCAGCAGTATGGTTGGGGGCCCCTACGAGCAGTACTTC. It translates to CASSMVGGPYEQYF.